This T cell receptor (beta chain) comes out of a study of PD-1 blockade in mismatch repair-deficient tumors. Study in general: Enrolled about 2012-2016, patients had progressing, pretreated mismatch repair-deficient cancers of more than ten types.

This clone was seen once. The CDR3 is 17 residues long. V was cut by 5 bases and J by 1 base, with 19 bases left in between. CDR1 is SGHAT and CDR2 is FQNNGV in the germline V gene. Only in-frame clones appear in the TCRdb table, and some are missing; sequencing was by immunoSEQ multiplex PCR. Of roughly 53,000 clones listed, about 80% were seen once; the top ten hold around 3.4%. The source was peripheral blood, collected 4 weeks after starting pembrolizumab. The sequence was obtained from an adult with mismatch repair-deficient cancer. This chain joins TRBV11-2 and TRBJ2-3; D could derive from TRBD1 or TRBD2 (6 bases each). The CDR3 coding sequence is TGTGCCAGCAGCCCCGTCACAGGGACTCATCGCACAGATACGCAGTATTTT. Its protein product is CASSPVTGTHRTDTQYF.